This T cell receptor beta chain was recovered during a study of blood T cell repertoires in COVID-19. Study summary: Italy, Spain and the United States were the sources of the convalescent and acute COVID-19 samples.

Here immunoSEQ multiplex PCR was the method, and the copy in TCRdb shows in-frame clones only, minus some. The data contain approximately 190,000 clones, roughly 86% of them singletons. Participant age was roughly 18 to 100 years, and participants resided in about 25 US areas. Donors were grouped by their self-reported clinical history. This CDR3 has 17 amino acids. CDR1 and CDR2 from the germline V gene are LNHDA and SQIVND (reference sequence). V was pared by 5 bases and J by 2 bases, with 7 bases of the junction left unmatched. This clone appeared a few times. The gene calls are TRBV19 and TRBJ1-5, with 12 bases aligning to TRBD1. Source material: PBMCs or T cells enriched from blood (not recorded which). This clonotype was obtained from a woman between 35 and 50 years old in a cohort exposed to, infected with or recovered from COVID-19 (not recorded which). The CDR3: CASSSGQGAPGNQPQHF. The CDR3 nucleotides read TGTGCCAGTAGTTCGGGACAGGGGGCGCCGGGCAATCAGCCCCAGCATTTT.